This T cell receptor (beta chain) was observed in a study of control samples from healthy donors and cancer patients. Per germline, CDR1 SGHRS and CDR2 YFSETQ. CDR3 length equals 13 residues. Between the trimmed V and J ends, which lost 4 bases and 6 bases, there was a span of 12 bases. Measured with immunoSEQ multiplex PCR; TCRdb has only the in-frame clones, and not every one. Among 150,000 to 200,000 clones listed, approximately 96% were seen once. The sequencing sample was made of blood. This receptor was identified in a woman in her thirties or forties in good health. V usage is TRBV5-1 and J usage is TRBJ2-3; perhaps TRBD2 as D (6 bases). The DNA of the CDR3 is TGCGCCAGCAGCCCAAGGCGGGGTGATACGCAGTATTTT. Translated, it gives CASSPRRGDTQYF.